This is a list of T cell receptor beta chains from one sample in a study of blood T cells in healthy people across ages. TCRdb redid the calling of the 5' RACE reads with MiXCR, one entry per CDR3 protein. The repertoire holds hundreds of thousands of distinct CDR3 sequences, with approximately 40% as singletons. Sequencing used blood. The receptor set was obtained from a man older than 75 in good health. Each CDR3 is given with its conserved first and last residue. D genes are given only for firm matches. The listing skips clone size in some rows; elsewhere it reads once, few, many or a size class.

v_call	j_call	clone_size	d_call	cdr3_length	cdr3_aa	cdr3_nt
TRBV7-9	TRBJ1-2	few	-	11	CASSFGGYYTF	TGTGCCAGCAGCTTTGGCGGCTACTACACCTTC
TRBV20-1	TRBJ2-3	-	TRBD2	15	CSARSLAGAGDTQYF	TGCAGTGCTAGAAGTCTAGCGGGAGCGGGAGATACGCAGTATTTT
TRBV27	TRBJ1-4	many	TRBD1	14	CASSLAGGGEKLFF	TGTGCCAGCAGTTTAGCAGGGGGCGGGGAAAAACTGTTTTTT
TRBV3-1	TRBJ2-7	-	TRBD1	14	CASSQRQGRNEQYF	TGTGCCAGCAGCCAAAGACAGGGGAGGAACGAGCAGTACTTC
TRBV29-1	TRBJ2-7	few	TRBD2	14	CSVGTSGSSYEQYF	TGCAGCGTTGGGACTAGCGGGAGCTCCTACGAGCAGTACTTC
TRBV2	TRBJ2-1	-	-	16	CASSELVGGLYNEQFF	TGTGCCAGCAGTGAATTGGTTGGGGGGCTCTACAATGAGCAGTTCTTC
TRBV10-3	TRBJ1-2	-	-	13	CASGQDEGYGYTF	TGTGCCAGCGGGCAGGACGAGGGCTATGGCTACACCTTC
TRBV11-2	TRBJ2-1	-	-	17	CASSLTTQRRTYNEQFF	TGTGCCAGCAGCCTTACGACCCAGCGGAGGACCTACAATGAGCAGTTCTTC
TRBV7-2	TRBJ2-3	few	TRBD2	16	CASSLRGGRGTDTQYF	TGTGCCAGCAGCTTACGGGGCGGGAGGGGCACAGATACGCAGTATTTT
TRBV7-2	TRBJ1-2	few	-	9	CASSLVATF	TGTGCCAGCAGCTTAGTGGCCACCTTC
TRBV2	TRBJ2-1	-	TRBD2	16	CASSEGLAGGRYEQFF	TGTGCCAGCAGTGAGGGACTAGCGGGAGGGCGGTACGAGCAGTTCTTC
TRBV10-1	TRBJ2-7	-	TRBD2	15	CASSDGTSGGGEQYF	TGCGCCAGCAGTGATGGGACTAGCGGGGGCGGCGAGCAGTACTTC
TRBV20-1	TRBJ1-6	-	-	16	CSARDPGLTYNSPLHF	TGCAGTGCTAGAGATCCGGGCCTAACCTATAATTCACCCCTCCACTTT
TRBV20-1	TRBJ1-2	few	TRBD1	15	CSASEGTGVNYGYTF	TGCAGTGCTAGTGAGGGGACAGGGGTTAACTATGGCTACACCTTC
TRBV4-3	TRBJ2-1	-	-	15	CASSQDKTAYNEQFF	TGCGCCAGCAGCCAAGATAAAACAGCCTACAATGAGCAGTTCTTC
TRBV10-3	TRBJ2-1	-	TRBD2	16	CAISEPGAGGKETQFF	TGTGCCATCAGTGAGCCGGGGGCGGGAGGAAAAGAGACCCAGTTCTTC
TRBV29-1	TRBJ2-4	many	TRBD1	14	CSVAGQGLGGIQYF	TGCAGCGTAGCAGGACAGGGGCTAGGGGGCATTCAGTACTTC
TRBV5-6	TRBJ2-7	few	TRBD2	16	CASSLGGGGFAYEQYF	TGTGCCAGCAGCTTGGGTGGGGGGGGGTTCGCCTACGAGCAGTACTTC
TRBV7-9	TRBJ2-5	-	-	11	CASGLEETQYF	TGTGCCAGCGGCTTGGAAGAGACCCAGTACTTC
TRBV6-2/TRBV6-3	TRBJ2-4	-	-	15	CASSYSPPPGNIQYF	TGTGCCAGCAGTTACTCTCCCCCGCCAGGAAACATTCAGTACTTC
TRBV6-2/TRBV6-3	TRBJ1-5	-	-	13	CASSFNLGQPQHF	TGTGCCAGCAGTTTCAATCTCGGTCAGCCCCAGCATTTT
TRBV7-2	TRBJ1-6	few	-	12	CASSLRNSPPHF	TGTGCCAGCAGCCTCAGGAATTCACCCCCCCACTTT
TRBV20-1	TRBJ2-7	-	-	12	CSASATTNEQYF	TGCAGTGCTAGCGCGACTACCAATGAGCAGTACTTC
TRBV11-3	TRBJ2-3	many	-	14	CASSADHRTDTQYF	TGTGCCAGCAGCGCAGATCATCGCACAGATACGCAGTATTTT
TRBV7-2	TRBJ2-5	many	TRBD2	17	CASSRQPSGRRQETQYF	TGTGCCAGCAGCCGGCAGCCTAGCGGGAGAAGACAAGAGACCCAGTACTTC
TRBV12-3/TRBV12-4	TRBJ2-3	-	-	16	CASSLVVGIGTDTQYF	TGTGCCAGCAGTTTAGTTGTCGGGATAGGCACAGATACGCAGTATTTT
TRBV4-3	TRBJ2-7	-	-	13	CASSQDLSSEQYF	TGCGCCAGCAGCCAAGATCTCAGTTCTGAGCAGTACTTC
TRBV12-3/TRBV12-4	TRBJ2-5	-	-	14	CASSVGGGGETQYF	TGTGCCAGCAGTGTTGGGGGGGGCGGGGAGACCCAGTACTTC
TRBV20-1	TRBJ2-1	-	TRBD1	14	CSAEDRGIYNEQFF	TGCAGTGCTGAGGACAGGGGAATCTACAATGAGCAGTTCTTC
TRBV20-1	TRBJ2-2	-	-	14	CSARDPRTAGELFF	TGCAGTGCTAGAGATCCTCGGACCGCCGGGGAGCTGTTTTTT
TRBV6-1	TRBJ2-1	-	-	14	CASSVRQEYNEQFF	TGTGCCAGCAGTGTTCGACAGGAATACAATGAGCAGTTCTTC
TRBV5-1	TRBJ2-3	once	-	14	CASCEGVGVSTQYF	TGCGCCAGCTGTGAAGGGGTCGGTGTTTCAACGCAGTATTTT
TRBV3-1	TRBJ1-5	-	-	12	CASSQERGPQHF	TGTGCCAGCAGCCAAGAACGGGGGCCCCAGCATTTT
TRBV30	TRBJ1-2	-	-	12	CAWSSQGYGYTF	TGTGCCTGGAGTTCCCAGGGCTATGGCTACACCTTC
TRBV28	TRBJ2-1	-	TRBD1	15	CASSRAGTGNNEQFF	TGTGCCAGCAGCCGGGCCGGGACAGGAAACAATGAGCAGTTCTTC
TRBV5-1	TRBJ2-7	-	-	16	CASSLLIRDATYEQYF	TGCGCCAGCAGCTTGTTAATTCGGGACGCAACCTACGAGCAGTACTTC
TRBV20-1	TRBJ1-5	-	-	15	CSAWAPGRRNQLQHF	TGCAGTGCTTGGGCTCCGGGACGGCGAAATCAGCTCCAGCATTTT
TRBV5-5	TRBJ2-1	-	-	14	CASFQGYSYNEQFF	TGTGCCAGCTTCCAGGGATACTCCTACAATGAGCAGTTCTTC
TRBV7-2	TRBJ2-1	-	-	15	CAVQLGWGSHNEQFF	TGTGCCGTGCAGTTAGGTTGGGGGAGCCACAATGAGCAGTTCTTC
TRBV28	TRBJ1-2	-	-	11	CASSGGFGYTF	TGTGCCAGCAGCGGGGGCTTTGGCTACACCTTC
TRBV15	TRBJ2-7	once	TRBD1	13	CAIGTGVSREQYF	TGTGCCATCGGGACAGGGGTTTCACGCGAGCAGTACTTC
TRBV20-1	TRBJ1-2	-	TRBD1	17	CSATRLVGTGELFGYTF	TGCAGTGCTACCCGTCTGGTCGGGACAGGGGAATTATTTGGCTACACCTTC